These 3 T cell receptor beta chains share one sample of origin, sequenced in a study of blood T cells in healthy people across ages. Alongside a J-beta primer mix, a sample-barcoded 5' primer served in a second PCR lasting roughly 7 to 12 cycles. TCRdb ran MiXCR on the 5' RACE reads and lists one entry per CDR3 protein. The repertoire includes hundreds of thousands of distinct CDR3 sequences, roughly 25% of them detected once, and just under 9.5% sits in the top ten. This same sample was also taken into another study, of T cells of mothers and their children.

Sequenced material: blood. The receptor set was obtained from a boy between 5 and 17 years old in good health.

V and J are TRBV7-2 and TRBJ2-5, with TRBD1 as a possible D gene (6 bases). Trimming took off 3 bases at V and 5 bases at J, with 16 bases between the two ends. The length of the CDR3 is 15 residues. Germline CDR1 and CDR2: SGHTA and FQGNSA. The CDR3 loop is CASSFWFGGGETQYF. Written as DNA, the CDR3 is TGTGCCAGCAGCTTTTGGTTTGGGGGCGGCGAGACCCAGTACTTC.

CDR3 residues: CSASVRSSGGTDTQYF. Here the CDR3 DNA reads TGCAGTGCTAGTGTGAGGTCTAGCGGGGGAACAGATACGCAGTATTTT. The rearrangement joins TRBV20-1 to TRBJ2-3; 10 bases align to TRBD2. This CDR3 is 16 amino acids long. The junction had 9 bases not matched to a gene; V was cut back by 3 bases and J by 3 bases. Germline loops: CDR1 DFQATT, CDR2 SNEGSKA (reference sequence).

This clonotype appeared a few times. This chain uses TRBV3-1 with TRBJ2-5, with D possibly being TRBD1 (6 bases). CDR3 length equals 14 residues. The V end was cut by 4 bases, the J end by 4 bases, with 13 bases between. Germline loops: CDR1 LGHDT, CDR2 YNNKEL (reference sequence). The CDR3 loop reads CASSLGQQRETQYF. For the CDR3, the DNA is TGTGCCAGCAGCCTCGGACAGCAGCGAGAGACCCAGTACTTC.